This entry concerns a single TCR beta chain. This sample is part of a study of blood T cell repertoires in COVID-19. Across the study: Acute and convalescent COVID-19 specimens originated in the United States, Italy and Spain.

Participants spanned ages about 18 to 100 years and resided in about 25 US areas. Cohort placement rested on clinical history that participants reported themselves. Under the authors' procedure: Amplification from reference gene primers served as the basis for estimated nucleated cell counts. The assay was immunoSEQ multiplex PCR, and TCRdb's table has in-frame clones only and misses some. V, J and clone size were drawn from that table, and D and trimming were deduced from the DNA. Found here are nearly 350,000 clones, less than 90% of them singletons; the top ten hold approximately 0.93%. This CDR3 has 12 amino acids. Germline V lookup: CDR1 MDHEN, CDR2 SYDVKM. Trimming left V 10 bases short and J 0 bases short, with 7 bases between.

Sequenced input: PBMCs or T cells enriched from blood (not recorded which). V and J are TRBV28 and TRBJ1-3; D gene unclear. This receptor was identified in a woman younger than 45 who had recovered from COVID-19. The CDR3 DNA reads TGTGCCACCGCAGGCTCTGGAAACACCATATATTTT. The encoded protein is CATAGSGNTIYF.